Listed below are T cell receptor beta chains from one sample, sequenced in a study of blood T cells in healthy people across ages. TCRdb fed the 5' RACE reads into MiXCR, producing one record per CDR3 protein. This sample has roughly 1,000,000 distinct CDR3 sequences, with 20% to 25% found just once. These data were also filed under a second study, of T cells of mothers and their children.

What was sequenced was blood. The receptors derive from a girl aged 2-10 years in good health. Both conserved end residues are part of each CDR3. D genes are given only for firm matches. A clone size is listed for some rows: how often the clone was seen (once, few, many), or a class if it is expanded.

D gene	V gene	clone size	J gene	CDR3 DNA	CDR3 protein
TRBD1	TRBV6-1	.	TRBJ1-5	TGTGCCAGCAGACCAGGGGGCTTTCAGCCCCGGCATTTT	CASRPGGFQPRHF
.	TRBV12-3/TRBV12-4	.	TRBJ2-4	TGTGCCAGCGCCCCAGGGCTAGCCAAAAACATTCAGTACTTC	CASAPGLAKNIQYF
TRBD2	TRBV20-1	few	TRBJ2-7	TGCAGTGCTAGAGATCCCCTAGCGGGGGCCTACGAGCAGTACTTC	CSARDPLAGAYEQYF
.	TRBV4-2	few	TRBJ2-1	TGTGCCAGCAGCCAAGTATTAACGGGGGCCTACAATGAGCAGTTCTTC	CASSQVLTGAYNEQFF
TRBD1	TRBV6-5	.	TRBJ2-4	TGTGCCAGCAGTTACGGACAGGGCGTGGACATTCAGTACTTC	CASSYGQGVDIQYF
.	TRBV13	few	TRBJ2-5	TGTGCCAGCAGCTTTTGGCAGGAACAAGAGACCCAGTACTTC	CASSFWQEQETQYF
.	TRBV12-3/TRBV12-4	.	TRBJ2-1	TGTGCCAGCCTATTCGCAGGGGTCGGTGAGCAGTTCTTC	CASLFAGVGEQFF
.	TRBV16	.	TRBJ2-3	TGTGCCAGCAGCCGACAGATAAGCACAGATACGCAGTATTTT	CASSRQISTDTQYF
.	TRBV7-9	many	TRBJ1-2	TGTGCCAGCAGTCCCCGGGATTATGGCTACACCTTC	CASSPRDYGYTF
TRBD2	TRBV11-1	few	TRBJ2-5	TGTGCCAGCAGCCGTATAACTAGCGGGGGAGGAGAGACCCAGTACTTC	CASSRITSGGGETQYF
TRBD1	TRBV4-3	.	TRBJ2-2	TGCGCCAGCAGCCAAGACACAGAACAGGGGGCGTTCGGGGAGCTGTTTTTT	CASSQDTEQGAFGELFF
.	TRBV6-2/TRBV6-3	.	TRBJ2-5	TGTGCCAGCAGTTACTCGAAGATGGGGGCTGGGGAGACCCGGTACTTC	CASSYSKMGAGETRYF
.	TRBV9	.	TRBJ2-5	TGTGCCAGCAGCCCCACCTCTCAAAAGGAGACCCAGTACTTC	CASSPTSQKETQYF
TRBD2	TRBV5-1	few	TRBJ2-1	TGCGCCAGCAGCTCCGGACTAGCGGGAATCGCCTACAATGAGCAGTTCTTC	CASSSGLAGIAYNEQFF
.	TRBV27	.	TRBJ2-1	TGTGCCACCTCGGAAGGGTGGCGAGATGAGCAGTTCTTC	CATSEGWRDEQFF
.	TRBV7-2	few	TRBJ2-7	TGTGCCAGCAGCTTAGCGACTAAGGGGGTTCCCTCCTACGAGCAGTACTTC	CASSLATKGVPSYEQYF
TRBD2	TRBV28	few	TRBJ2-5	TGTGCCAGCAGTTGGACGTTTTCGCGGGAGTCAGAGACCCAGTACTTC	CASSWTFSRESETQYF
.	TRBV12-3/TRBV12-4	few	TRBJ1-1	TGTGCCAGCAACGAAAGGGGGGGTGTCACTGAAGCTTTCTTT	CASNERGGVTEAFF